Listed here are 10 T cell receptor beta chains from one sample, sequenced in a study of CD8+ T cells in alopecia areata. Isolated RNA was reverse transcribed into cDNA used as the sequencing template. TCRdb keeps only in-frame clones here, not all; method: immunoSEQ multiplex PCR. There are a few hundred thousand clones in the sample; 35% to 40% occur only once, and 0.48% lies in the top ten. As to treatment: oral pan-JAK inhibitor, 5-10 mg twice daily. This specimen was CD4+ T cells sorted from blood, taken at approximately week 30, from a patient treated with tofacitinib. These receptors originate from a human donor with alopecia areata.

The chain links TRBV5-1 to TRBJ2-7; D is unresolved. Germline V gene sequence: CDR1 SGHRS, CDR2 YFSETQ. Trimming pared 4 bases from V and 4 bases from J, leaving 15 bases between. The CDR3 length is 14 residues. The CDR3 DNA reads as TGCGCCAGCAGCCGGAAGCCCCCTGATTACGAGCAGTACTTC. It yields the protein CASSRKPPDYEQYF.

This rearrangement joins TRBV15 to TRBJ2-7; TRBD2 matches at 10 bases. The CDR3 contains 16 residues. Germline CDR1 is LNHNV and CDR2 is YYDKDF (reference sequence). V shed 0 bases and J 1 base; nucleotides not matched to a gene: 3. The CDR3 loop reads CATSRDVAGGSYEQYF. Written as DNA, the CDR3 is TGTGCCACCAGCAGAGATGTAGCGGGAGGTTCCTACGAGCAGTACTTC.

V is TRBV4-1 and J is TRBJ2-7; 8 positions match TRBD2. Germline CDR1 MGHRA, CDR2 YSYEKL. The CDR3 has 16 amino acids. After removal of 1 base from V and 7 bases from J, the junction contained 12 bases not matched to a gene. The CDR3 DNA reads TGCGCCAGCAGCCAAGGTCCACTAGCGGAGCATCGGGAGCAGTACTTC. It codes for CASSQGPLAEHREQYF.

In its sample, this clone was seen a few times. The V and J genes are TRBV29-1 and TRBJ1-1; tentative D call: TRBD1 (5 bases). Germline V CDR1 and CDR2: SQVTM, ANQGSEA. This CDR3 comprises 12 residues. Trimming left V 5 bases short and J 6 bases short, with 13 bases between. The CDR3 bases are TGCAGCGTTTGTGTGCAGGGTGCTGAAGCTTTCTTT. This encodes CSVCVQGAEAFF.

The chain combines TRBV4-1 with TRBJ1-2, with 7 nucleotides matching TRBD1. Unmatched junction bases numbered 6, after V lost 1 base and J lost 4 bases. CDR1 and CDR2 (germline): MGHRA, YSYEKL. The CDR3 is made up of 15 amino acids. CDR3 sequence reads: CASSQGTGHSYGYTF. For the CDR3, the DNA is TGCGCCAGCAGCCAAGGGACAGGTCATTCCTATGGCTACACCTTC.

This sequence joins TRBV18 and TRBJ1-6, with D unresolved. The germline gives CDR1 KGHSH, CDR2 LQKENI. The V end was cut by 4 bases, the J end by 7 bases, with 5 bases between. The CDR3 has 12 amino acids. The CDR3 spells CASSLENSPLHF. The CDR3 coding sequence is TGTGCCAGCTCACTAGAAAATTCACCCCTCCACTTT.

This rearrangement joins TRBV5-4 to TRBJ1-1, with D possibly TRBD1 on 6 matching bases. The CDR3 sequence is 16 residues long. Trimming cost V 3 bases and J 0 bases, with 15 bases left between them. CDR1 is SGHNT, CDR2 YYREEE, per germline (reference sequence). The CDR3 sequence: CASSWAVGGLNTEAFF. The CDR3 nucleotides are TGTGCCAGCAGCTGGGCGGTGGGGGGCTTGAACACTGAAGCTTTCTTT.

DNA of the CDR3: TGTGCCAGCAGTACAGGGTTTAATCAGCCCCAGCATTTT. Amino acid sequence: CASSTGFNQPQHF. The V gene is TRBV7-8, the J gene TRBJ1-5; TRBD1 is a possible D gene (6 bases). Looked up from germline, CDR1 is SGHVS and CDR2 is FQNEAQ. The CDR3 length is 13 residues. The V end was cut by 6 bases, the J end by 4 bases, with 10 bases between.

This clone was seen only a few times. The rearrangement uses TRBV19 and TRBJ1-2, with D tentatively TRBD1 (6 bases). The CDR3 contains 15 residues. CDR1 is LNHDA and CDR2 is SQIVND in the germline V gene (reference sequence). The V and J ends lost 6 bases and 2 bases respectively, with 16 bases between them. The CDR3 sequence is CASSARITGNYGYTF. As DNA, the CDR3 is TGTGCCAGTAGCGCTCGGATTACAGGGAACTATGGCTACACCTTC.

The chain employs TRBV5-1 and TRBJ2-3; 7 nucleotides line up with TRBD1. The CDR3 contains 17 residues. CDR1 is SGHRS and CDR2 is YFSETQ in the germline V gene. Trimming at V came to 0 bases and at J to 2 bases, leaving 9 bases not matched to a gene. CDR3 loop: CASSLVRDSFNTDTQYF. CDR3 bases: TGCGCCAGCAGCTTGGTCCGGGACAGCTTTAACACAGATACGCAGTATTTT.